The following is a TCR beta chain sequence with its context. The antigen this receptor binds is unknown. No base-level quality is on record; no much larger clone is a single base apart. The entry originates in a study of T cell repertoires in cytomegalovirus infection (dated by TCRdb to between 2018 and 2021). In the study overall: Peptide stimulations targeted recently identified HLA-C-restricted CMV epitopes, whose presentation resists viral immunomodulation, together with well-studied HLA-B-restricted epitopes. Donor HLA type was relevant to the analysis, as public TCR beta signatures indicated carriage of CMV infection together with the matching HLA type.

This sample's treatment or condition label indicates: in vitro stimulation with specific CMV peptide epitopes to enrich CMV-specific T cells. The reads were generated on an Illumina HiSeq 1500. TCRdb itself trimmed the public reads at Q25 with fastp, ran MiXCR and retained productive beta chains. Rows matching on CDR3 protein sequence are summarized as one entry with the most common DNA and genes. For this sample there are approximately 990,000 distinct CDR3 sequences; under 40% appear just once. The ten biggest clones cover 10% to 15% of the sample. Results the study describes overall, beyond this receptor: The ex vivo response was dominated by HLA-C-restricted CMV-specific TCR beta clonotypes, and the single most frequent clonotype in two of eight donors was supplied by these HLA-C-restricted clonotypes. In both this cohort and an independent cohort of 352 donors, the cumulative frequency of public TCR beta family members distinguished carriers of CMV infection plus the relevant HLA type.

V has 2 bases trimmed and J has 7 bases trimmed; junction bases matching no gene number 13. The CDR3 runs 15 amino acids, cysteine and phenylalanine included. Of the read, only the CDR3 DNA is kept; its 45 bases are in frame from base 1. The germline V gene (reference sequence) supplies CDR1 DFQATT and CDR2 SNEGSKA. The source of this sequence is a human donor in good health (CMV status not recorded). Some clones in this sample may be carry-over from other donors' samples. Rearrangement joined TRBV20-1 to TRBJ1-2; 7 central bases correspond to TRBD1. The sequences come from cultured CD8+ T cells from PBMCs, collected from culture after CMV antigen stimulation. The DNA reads TGCAGTGCTAGAAGACAGGGTTACTACATGGGTGGCTACACCTTC. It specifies CSARRQGYYMGGYTF.